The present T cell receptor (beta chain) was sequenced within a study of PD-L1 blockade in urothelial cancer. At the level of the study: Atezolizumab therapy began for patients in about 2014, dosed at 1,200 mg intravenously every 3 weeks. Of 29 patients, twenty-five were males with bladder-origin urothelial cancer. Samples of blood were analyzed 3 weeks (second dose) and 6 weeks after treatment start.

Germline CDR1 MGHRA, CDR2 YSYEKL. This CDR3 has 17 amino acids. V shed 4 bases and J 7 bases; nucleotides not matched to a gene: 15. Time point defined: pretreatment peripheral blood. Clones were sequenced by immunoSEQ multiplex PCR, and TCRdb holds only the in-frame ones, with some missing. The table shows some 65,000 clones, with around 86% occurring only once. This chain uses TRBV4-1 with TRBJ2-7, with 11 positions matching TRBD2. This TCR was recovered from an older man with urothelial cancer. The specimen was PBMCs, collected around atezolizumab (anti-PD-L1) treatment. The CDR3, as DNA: TGCGCCAGCAGCCCTGTGGCCCGGACTAGCGGGCCCCCGGAGCAGTACTTC. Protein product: CASSPVARTSGPPEQYF.